This T cell receptor beta chain was found in a study of molecular identifiers for immune sequencing clone quantification. Study outcomes and limitations: Highly expanded clone sizes could be underestimated by identical TCR molecules that share a barcode.

Many counts were recorded for this clonotype. Its antigen is not identified. One entry per CDR3 protein, called by TCRdb with MiXCR from the PCR reads. The sample yields approximately 590,000 distinct CDR3 sequences, 25% seen once. Germline V gives CDR1 MGHRA, CDR2 YSYEKL. Trimming cost V 1 base and J 4 bases; bases outside gene matches: 3. The CDR3 totals 14 residues. This TCR derives from a human donor in good health. Some libraries in this study had Jurkat cell RNA spiked in. The chain has TRBV4-1 and TRBJ2-5, with 7 bases that match TRBD1. The specimen sequenced was naive CD8+ T cells from blood, with Jurkat cell RNA spiked in. Subset here: FACS-sorted CD8+CD4-CCR7+CD45RA+ naive T cells. The CDR3 sequence: CASSQASGGETQYF. The CDR3 DNA reads TGCGCCAGCAGCCAAGCCTCAGGGGGAGAGACCCAGTACTTC.